This T cell receptor beta chain comes out of a study of T-cell memory formation after mild COVID-19. Study observations and caveats: Clones that contracted from day 15 to 85 had balanced CD4/CD8; later expanders were CD4+ biased.

With 7 bases removed from V and 4 bases from J, the gap between germline ends came to 14 bases. Germline V lookup: CDR1 SEHNR, CDR2 FQNEAQ (reference sequence). The CDR3 spans 13 residues. This clonotype was seen more than once but under ten times. Its cognate antigen is unknown. TCRdb passed the 5' RACE reads through MiXCR, listing each CDR3 protein once. Of hundreds of thousands of distinct CDR3 sequences in the sample, less than 25% were seen once. This clonotype originated in an adult woman who had mild COVID-19 (a few samples of this study predate the infection). Cell type and time point are not known. Sequencing was carried out using PBMCs or a T cell subset sorted from them (not recorded which). The chain recombines TRBV7-9 with TRBJ2-7; TRBD1 or TRBD2 may be the D gene (5 bases each). CDR3 region: CASTPGTDYEQYF. In nucleotides, the CDR3 is TGTGCCAGCACCCCCGGGACGGATTACGAGCAGTACTTC.